This TCR beta chain was profiled in a study of cytomegalovirus exposure and HLA in healthy donors (dated by TCRdb to 2016 to 2017). Background on the whole study: According to an earlier analysis of 587 of the donors, 150 million to 200 million T cells yielded over 100 million unique TCR beta sequences and approximately 300 Gb of sequence data. The study combined high-throughput TCR immunosequencing, statistical association of individual TCRs with disease status, and machine learning to predict cytomegalovirus infection status. Donor age, sex, ethnicity and CMV serostatus were compiled together with the repertoire data. A later analysis re-analyzed previously published TCR beta repertoires from roughly 600 donors and added high-resolution HLA genotyping to study TCR occurrence patterns. Class I and class II HLA loci were covered by the typing at four-digit resolution. Roughly 300 gigabases of sequencing data and approximately 92 million unique TCR sequences made up an early release that covered approximately 620 HLA-typed donors. Typing coverage varied by locus: 629-630 donors for A, B, C, DRB1 and DQB1; about 520 for DQA1; over 600 for DPA1; roughly 450 for DPB1. Every discovery cohort repertoire had been produced on one sequencing platform. Four or five DR-DQ haplotypes were treated as single units for association and clustering because of strong linkage in the cohort. An earlier analysis of 587 of the donors used high-throughput TCR beta sequencing to judge whether each TCR beta V gene segment behaved as functional or pseudogenic. The study profiled the T cell repertoires of around 700 subjects by immunosequencing and related them to cytomegalovirus serostatus. Of the 300 to 500 genotyped donors, 81% were placed in the genetic ancestry cluster associated with self-reported Caucasian donors. Rather than drawing on any new phenotypic data, the later analysis identified candidate immune exposures from TCR beta sequences and the way those sequences occurred across donors. Genome-wide SNP genotypes for about 65% of the roughly 670 donors were used in a later genetic analysis, which treated that subset as a discovery cohort. Among around 400 genotyped donors of the cohort, an average of around 250,000 unique TCR beta nucleotide sequences was sequenced per donor, of which about 19% were non-productive. The study aimed to test whether signatures of past pathogen exposure could be identified by cataloging public T cell receptors. A separate validation cohort of roughly 130 different subjects was used in addition to the roughly 670-subject first cohort.

Taken from the germline V gene, the CDR1 and CDR2 loops are SQVTM and ANQGSEA. Reading from cysteine to phenylalanine, the CDR3 counts 12 amino acids. Only CDR3 DNA remains: 36 bases, in frame from the first base. For this chain, trimming is 7 bases at the V end and 6 bases at the J end, and the number of junction bases without a gene match is 8. About this clone itself: Its antigen remains unidentified. It has no much larger one-base neighbor in the sample; base qualities were not kept.

Receptor libraries were prepared by the immunoSEQ multiplex PCR assay. A mixture of 60 forward primers for TCR Vbeta segments and 13 reverse primers for TCR Jbeta segments was used in the multiplex PCR. The CDR3 region of rearranged TCR beta genes was amplified from genomic DNA by a multiplex PCR assay. The Illumina HiSeq System was used to sequence the amplified TCR beta libraries as 87-base-pair reads. The authors' pipeline ran thus. Across the 670 or so repertoires, a later analysis counted approximately 83 million unique TCR beta chains, 9.5 million to 13 million of which were shared by at least two donors. Raw reads were error-corrected and collapsed into unique sequences by a nearest-neighbor algorithm in which closely related sequences were merged to remove PCR and sequencing errors. CDR3 sequences were aligned to IMGT reference sequences to assign V, D and J gene segments. For a sequence to be retained, at least a six-nucleotide match to both a V gene segment and a J gene segment was required. A rearrangement counted as productive if the CDR3 had no stop codons and remained in frame with V and J, and every other rearrangement counted as non-productive. CDR3 was defined according to IMGT convention as the region running from the second conserved V-encoded cysteine to the conserved J-encoded phenylalanine. In an earlier analysis of approximately 500 of the donors, sequences lacking an unambiguous match to a single V gene segment were excluded. An earlier analysis of 550 to 650 of the donors classified V segments as functional when productive rearrangements were above 56.7% and as segregating when the standard deviation between donors was above 5%. A statistical classification framework was built to diagnose cytomegalovirus status from the catalog of TCR beta chain sequences. V and J gene assignment, in a later analysis, came from comparing TCR nucleotide sequences with IMGT/GENE-DB human TR gene sequences. The TCRdist pipeline was used in a later analysis to assign CDR3 sequences and most-parsimonious VDJ recombination scenarios. In a later analysis, each TCR beta chain was defined by its CDR3 amino acid sequence together with its V-gene family, and reads without a unique V-gene family were excluded. A later analysis removed 592 highly shared, low-generation-probability nucleotide sequences to deal with suspected cross-contamination and a sequencing artifact. In a later analysis, a clonal expansion index for each public chain was calculated from normalized within-repertoire ranks of inferred template counts. In a later analysis, generation probabilities were computed using a VDJ recombination model fitted to out-of-frame rearrangements, and the results were checked against IGoR. A later analysis scored TCR-TCR, TCR-HLA and TCR-CMV co-occurrence with hypergeometric tests, applying a repertoire-size bias correction to TCR pairs. False discovery rates were estimated in a later analysis by permuting HLA or CMV assignments 20 times. In a later analysis, co-occurring TCRs were grouped using DBSCAN, and TCRdist sequence similarity was added for clustering within HLA-allele-positive subsets. Repertoires with fewer than 30,000 or more than 120,000 public chains were left out of co-occurrence clustering, as were about 5 repertoires with anomalous nucleotide sharing. This is the immuneACCESS table as TCRdb keeps it, with only in-frame sequences that have V and J called. A part of the clones is gone; compared with another copy, unresolved V genes explain less than half, and the rest is unexplained. That table supplies the V and J calls and clone size; D and trimming were determined from the DNA. The sample contains about 150,000 clones, roughly 72% of them found a single time. The ten largest make up about 2.1% of the sample.

In total, 500 to 700 healthy bone marrow donors made up the cohort. All cohort members were sampled while nominally healthy, although unrecorded immune exposures were likely present. The donor was CMV seronegative and belonged to the group of roughly 330 seronegative cohort members. A peripheral blood sample was collected from each donor, and TCR beta sequencing was performed on peripheral blood mononuclear cells. The Qiagen DNeasy Blood Extraction Kit was used to extract genomic DNA from the blood cell samples. Overall results and qualifications from the work: According to a later genetic analysis, donors in an Asian-associated ancestry cluster had fewer N-insertions in productive TCRs than the approximately 690-donor mean. The earlier analysis of about 600 of the donors excluded some 15 rarely observed V segments, including chromosome 9 orphons, because counts were too low. HLA typing was unavailable for some donors at each locus, so association tests used only the typed subset. CMV serostatus was the only immune exposure information available for the cohort. Linkage disequilibrium might explain the correlated functional status among segregating V segments, but an unknown experimental factor could not be ruled out. The authors suggested that the approach could potentially be extended to other disease states and immunological phenotypes. According to a later analysis, parvovirus B19, influenza, CMV and Epstein-Barr virus appeared linked to several top co-occurrence clusters. Across donors, most TCR sequences were observed very rarely, whereas some public TCRs were present in many individuals. Most CMV-associated TCR beta chains appeared to be HLA-restricted in a later analysis, and the HLA associations seemed to be driven largely by CMV exposure. A cluster of highly shared sequence variants was judged likely to represent a technical artifact of the sequencing pipeline. In a later analysis, TCR association rates were found to vary across HLA loci, with the most associated TCRs seen for DRB1 alleles and the fewest for HLA-C alleles. Cytomegalovirus status was reported to be diagnosed by the classifier with high specificity and sensitivity in both the original and validation cohorts. When HLA alleles, especially DR and DQ, strongly co-occurred, TCR associations were difficult to assign to individual alleles. A few of the identified cytomegalovirus-associated TCR beta chains were confirmed in vitro to be specific for cytomegalovirus antigens. Broadly in line with IMGT annotations, most TCR beta V segments showed up in productive rearrangements about 87% or about 30% of the time in an earlier analysis of 450 to 750 of the donors. The 87-base-pair reads could not distinguish some IMGT-functional V segments, including TRBV6-2 and TRBV6-3, so those segments were excluded. In the study, 150 to 200 TCR beta chains were listed as associated with cytomegalovirus. In a later analysis, HLA-associated TCR beta chains were found to be more clonally expanded and to have lower generation probabilities than equally common non-associated chains. The presence/absence analyses assumed that sequencing depth was roughly uniform across donors, and that assumption may not be true. A further reported finding was that TCR beta sequences accurately predicted the HLA-A and HLA-B alleles for most subjects in the first cohort. In a later genetic analysis, a missense DCLRE1C variant was associated with V-gene and J-gene trimming of TCR beta chains, and the association was replicated in an independent cohort. Only TCR beta chains were sequenced in this cohort, and the absence of alpha or paired-chain data limited detectable features. Specific HLA alleles were associated with 18,000 or so TCR beta sequences at a false discovery rate of 0.05 in a later analysis.

The receptor comes from a young man in good health and CMV-seronegative. The rearranged chain carries TRBV29-1 and TRBJ1-2; TRBD1 agrees with 7 junctional bases. The sequenced sample consisted of PBMCs. CDR3 reads: CSAGDRSHGYTF. The nucleotides are TGCAGCGCTGGGGACAGAAGCCATGGCTACACCTTC.